Sequencing of this T cell receptor (beta chain) was carried out in a study of vaccination and CD4 T cells after COVID-19. General study results and limits: Median SARS-CoV-2-reactive clonotype numbers went from approximately 21 to 40; this increase was not significant.

To note about this clonotype: The target antigen is unknown.

Scientists ran DNA taken from cultured CD4+ T cells through the Oncomine TCR Beta short-read assay for sequencing. MiXCR, run by TCRdb on the PCR reads, gives a single entry per CDR3 protein. The sample contains more than 9,500 distinct CDR3 sequences, about 50% of which appear only once. Sample treatment: roughly 10-day PBMC culture with coronavirus spike peptide pools or control peptides (ViraFEST assay). Trimming pared 4 bases from V and 4 bases from J, leaving 9 bases between. The CDR3 spans 13 residues. Germline-derived CDR1 and CDR2 are SGHTA and FQGNSA. Material for sequencing was CD4+ T cells from blood, cultured in vitro. The chain links TRBV7-2 to TRBJ2-3, with no clear D. The clonotype originates from a human donor who had recovered from COVID-19. The CDR3 nucleotides read TGTGCCAGCAGCTCCCAAGGCCCAGATACGCAGTATTTT. Translation gives CASSSQGPDTQYF.